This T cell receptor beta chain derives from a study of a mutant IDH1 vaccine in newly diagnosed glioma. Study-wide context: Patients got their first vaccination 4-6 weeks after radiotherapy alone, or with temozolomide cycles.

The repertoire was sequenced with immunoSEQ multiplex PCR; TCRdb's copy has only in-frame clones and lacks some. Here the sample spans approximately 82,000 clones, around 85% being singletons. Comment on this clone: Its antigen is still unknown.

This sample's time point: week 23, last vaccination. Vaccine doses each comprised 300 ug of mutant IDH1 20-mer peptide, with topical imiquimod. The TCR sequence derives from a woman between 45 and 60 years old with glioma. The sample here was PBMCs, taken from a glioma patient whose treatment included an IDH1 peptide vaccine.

Written as DNA, the CDR3 is TGCGCCAGCAGCTTGGGACTAGCGGGAGCAGATACGCAGTATTTT. It translates to CASSLGLAGADTQYF. The chain has TRBV5-1 and TRBJ2-3, with 12 positions matching TRBD2. The CDR3 runs to 15 residues. V was pared by 0 bases and J by 4 bases, with 0 bases of the junction left unmatched. CDR1 and CDR2 from the germline V gene are SGHRS and YFSETQ.